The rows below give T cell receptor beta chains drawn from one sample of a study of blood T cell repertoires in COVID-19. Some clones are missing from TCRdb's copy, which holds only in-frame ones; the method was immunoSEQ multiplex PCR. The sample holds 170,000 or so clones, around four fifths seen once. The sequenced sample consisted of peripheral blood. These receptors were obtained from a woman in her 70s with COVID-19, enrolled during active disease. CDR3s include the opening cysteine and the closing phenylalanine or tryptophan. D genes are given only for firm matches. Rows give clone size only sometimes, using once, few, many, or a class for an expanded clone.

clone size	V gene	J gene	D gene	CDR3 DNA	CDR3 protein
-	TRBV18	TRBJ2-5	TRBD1	TGTGCCAGCTCATGGACAGGGGAAGAGACCCAGTACTTC	CASSWTGEETQYF
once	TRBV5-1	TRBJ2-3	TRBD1	TGCGCCAGCAGCTTGGAGTTGGCAGGGGGTGGGCGCACAGATACGCAGTATTTT	CASSLELAGGGRTDTQYF
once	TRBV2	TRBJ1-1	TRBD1	TGTGCCAGCAAGACAGGGTTAAGGACTGAAGCTTTCTTT	CASKTGLRTEAFF
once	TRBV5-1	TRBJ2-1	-	TGCGCCAGCAGCTGGGGGGCGGGAGAAGGAAATGAGCAGTTCTTC	CASSWGAGEGNEQFF
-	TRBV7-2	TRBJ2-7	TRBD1	TGTGCCAGCAGTGGACAGGGGGTTTTATACGAGCAGTACTTC	CASSGQGVLYEQYF
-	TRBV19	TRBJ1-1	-	TGTGCCAGTAGTATCGGAGGGTCCGCTGAAGCTTTCTTT	CASSIGGSAEAFF
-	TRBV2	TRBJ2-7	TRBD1	TGTGCCAGCAGTGAAGTTGGGGTTGGGACAGGGCCCTACGAGCAGTACTTC	CASSEVGVGTGPYEQYF
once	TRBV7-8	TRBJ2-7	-	TGTGCCAGCAGCTTAGCACGTCAGGGCTACGAGCAGTACTTC	CASSLARQGYEQYF
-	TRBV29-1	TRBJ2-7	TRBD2	TGCAGCGTTGACTGGGGGGGATCTAGCTCATCAGCAACCCCCTACGAGCAGTACTTC	CSVDWGGSSSSATPYEQYF
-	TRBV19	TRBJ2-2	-	TGTGCCAGTAGTATAAGGCTCGGGGTAGGAACCGGGGAGCTGTTTTTT	CASSIRLGVGTGELFF
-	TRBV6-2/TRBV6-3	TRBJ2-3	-	TGTGCCAGCAGTCCCGCGGGCGGGCGCACAGATACGCAGTATTTT	CASSPAGGRTDTQYF
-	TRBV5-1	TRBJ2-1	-	TGCGCCAGCAGCTTGGCCATCGGAACGCCGACATACAATGAGCAGTTCTTC	CASSLAIGTPTYNEQFF
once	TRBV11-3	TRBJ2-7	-	TGTGCCAGCAGCCGGGGACACCAATCCTACGAGCAGTACTTC	CASSRGHQSYEQYF
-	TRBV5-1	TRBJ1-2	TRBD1	TGCGCCAGCAGCTCCTGGGAAGAGGACAGGGGTATTGGCTACACCTTC	CASSSWEEDRGIGYTF
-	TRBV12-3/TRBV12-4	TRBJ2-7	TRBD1	TGTGCCAGCAGTTCAGGGAACAGGGGGCAGTACTTC	CASSSGNRGQYF
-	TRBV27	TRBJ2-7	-	TGTGCCAGCAGTTACGGGACAAAAGCCTCCGAGCAGTACTTC	CASSYGTKASEQYF
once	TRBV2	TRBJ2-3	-	TGTGCCAGCAGTGCGGACAGAGCAGATACGCAGTATTTT	CASSADRADTQYF
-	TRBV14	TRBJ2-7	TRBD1	TGTGCCAGCAGGCCAGGGGGAACAACCTACGAGCAGTACTTC	CASRPGGTTYEQYF
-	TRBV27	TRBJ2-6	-	TGTGCCAGCAGCCCAAGGGGTTCTGGGGCCAACGTCCTGACTTTC	CASSPRGSGANVLTF
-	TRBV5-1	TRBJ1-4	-	TGCGCCAGCAGCCCAGGGATGGTAGGAGAAAAACTGTTTTTT	CASSPGMVGEKLFF
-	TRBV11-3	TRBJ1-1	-	TGTGCCAGCAGCTTAAGCGGGGGCTCCACTGAAGCTTTCTTT	CASSLSGGSTEAFF
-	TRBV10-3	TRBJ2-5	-	TGTGCCATCAGTGGCGGGGAGACCCAGTACTTC	CAISGGETQYF
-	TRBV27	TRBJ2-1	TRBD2	TGTGCCAGCCTTACCGGGACTAGGGGGTACAATGAGCAGTTCTTC	CASLTGTRGYNEQFF
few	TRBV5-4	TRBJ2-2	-	TGTGCCAGCAGCTTGGATGGGGAGGTCGGGGAGCTGTTTTTT	CASSLDGEVGELFF
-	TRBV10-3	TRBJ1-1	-	TGTGCCATCAGGACGACGGGATATCCTGAAGCTTTCTTT	CAIRTTGYPEAFF
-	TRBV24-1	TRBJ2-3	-	TGTGCCACCAGTGATTTTGGCGGGACCTCTAGCACAGATACGCAGTATTTT	CATSDFGGTSSTDTQYF
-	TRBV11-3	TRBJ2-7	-	TGTGCCAGCAGCCCTGGACAGACGTACGAGCAGTACTTC	CASSPGQTYEQYF
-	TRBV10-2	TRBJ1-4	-	TGCGCCAGCAGTGTTTCCAGGCAGAATGAAAAACTGTTTTTT	CASSVSRQNEKLFF
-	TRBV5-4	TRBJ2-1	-	TGTGCCAGCAGCTTGGATCCCCGAGGCGATGAGCAGTTCTTC	CASSLDPRGDEQFF
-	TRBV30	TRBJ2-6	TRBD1	TGTGCCTGGAGTGAGACAGGGGGTTTCTTTGGGGCCAACGTCCTGACTTTC	CAWSETGGFFGANVLTF
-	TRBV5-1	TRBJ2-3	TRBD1	TGCGCCAGCAGTAGGGACAGGAGCACAGATACGCAGTATTTT	CASSRDRSTDTQYF
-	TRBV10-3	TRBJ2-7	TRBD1	TGTGCCATCAGCCTCGGGGACAGGCACTCCTACGAGCAGTACTTC	CAISLGDRHSYEQYF
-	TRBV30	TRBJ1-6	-	TGTGCCTGGAGCCCCAAGGACAGCCTGAATTCACCCCTCCACTTT	CAWSPKDSLNSPLHF
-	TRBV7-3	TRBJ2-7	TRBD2	TGTGCCAGCAGCCGGACTAGCGGGAGCTACGAGCAGTACTTC	CASSRTSGSYEQYF
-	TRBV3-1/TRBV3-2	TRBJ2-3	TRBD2	TGTGCCAGCAGCCAAGATAGTCTAGCGGGAGGGATTAGCACAGATACGCAGTATTTT	CASSQDSLAGGISTDTQYF
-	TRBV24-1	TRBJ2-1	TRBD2	TGTGCCACCAGTGACCCTCCGGGACTAGCGGGATACAATGAGCAGTTCTTC	CATSDPPGLAGYNEQFF
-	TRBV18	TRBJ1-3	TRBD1	TGTGCCAGCTCCCCCGGGACAGGGCCGGGCCGAAGCACCATATATTTT	CASSPGTGPGRSTIYF
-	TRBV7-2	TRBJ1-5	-	TGTGCCAGCAGCCCCCGGGCACAGGGCGAATGGAATCAGCCCCAGCATTTT	CASSPRAQGEWNQPQHF
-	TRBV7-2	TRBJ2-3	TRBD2	TGTGCCAGCAGCTTTGCCGGGACTAGTAACACAGATACGCAGTATTTT	CASSFAGTSNTDTQYF
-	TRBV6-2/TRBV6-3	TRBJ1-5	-	TGTGCCAGCAGTTACGGGGGAGGGAGCCAGCCCCAGCATTTT	CASSYGGGSQPQHF
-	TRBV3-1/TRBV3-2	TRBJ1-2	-	TGTGCCAGCAGACCCACTTCGTCGGGCTATGGCTACACCTTC	CASRPTSSGYGYTF
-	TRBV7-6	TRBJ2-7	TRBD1	TGTGCCAGCAGCTTATATGGGGGACAGGGCGAGCAGTACTTC	CASSLYGGQGEQYF
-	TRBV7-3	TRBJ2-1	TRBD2	TGTGCCAGCAGCTTGAGCGGGAGGGGGTACAATGAGCAGTTCTTC	CASSLSGRGYNEQFF
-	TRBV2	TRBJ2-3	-	TGTGCCAGCAGTAACGGAGTAAGCACAGATACGCAGTATTTT	CASSNGVSTDTQYF
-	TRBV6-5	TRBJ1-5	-	TGTGCCAGCAGGACGACAGCCAGCAATCAGCCCCAGCATTTT	CASRTTASNQPQHF
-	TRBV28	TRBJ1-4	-	TGTGCCAGCAGTTTCACGGGAACAACTAATGAAAAACTGTTTTTT	CASSFTGTTNEKLFF
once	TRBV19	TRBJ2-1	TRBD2	TGTGCCAGTAGTAAGCGGGAGGGCGGCTACAATGAGCAGTTCTTC	CASSKREGGYNEQFF
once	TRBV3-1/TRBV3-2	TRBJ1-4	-	TGTGCCAGCAGCCACGGCCGGGACACCGAAAAACTGTTTTTT	CASSHGRDTEKLFF
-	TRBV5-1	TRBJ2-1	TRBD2	TGCGCCAGCAGCGCGACGGGACTAGGAGGTGGCAATGAGCAGTTCTTC	CASSATGLGGGNEQFF
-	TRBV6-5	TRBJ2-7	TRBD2	TGTGCCAGCAAAAGGCGGGAGGGTACCCTCTACGAGCAGTACTTC	CASKRREGTLYEQYF
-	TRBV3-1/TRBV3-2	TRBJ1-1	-	TGTGCCAGCAGCCAAGGTCACAGGGCCACTGAAGCTTTCTTT	CASSQGHRATEAFF
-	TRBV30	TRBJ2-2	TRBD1	TGTGCCTGGAGTACGGACAGGGGCGTGTCCGGGGAGCTGTTTTTT	CAWSTDRGVSGELFF
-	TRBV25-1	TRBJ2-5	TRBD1	TGTGCCAGCAGTAACCGGGACAGGGGGCACCGAGAGACCCAGTACTTC	CASSNRDRGHRETQYF
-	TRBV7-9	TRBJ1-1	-	TGTGCCAGCAGCTTAGGTCTTGCGGACTTAACAGAAGCTTTCTTT	CASSLGLADLTEAFF
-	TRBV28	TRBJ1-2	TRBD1	TGTGCCAGCAGTCCCTCGGGACAGGGGAGACCTAACTATGGCTACACCTTC	CASSPSGQGRPNYGYTF
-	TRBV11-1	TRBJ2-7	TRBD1	TGTGCCAGCAGCTCCAGGGGGCCTGCCTACGAGCAGTACTTC	CASSSRGPAYEQYF